This TCR beta chain derives from a study of blood T cell repertoires in COVID-19. Overall study: Both acute and convalescent COVID-19 samples were obtained from the United States, Italy and Spain. PBMCs, B-cell-depleted T cells, or T cells were the source of the cDNA or gDNA that made up the material.

Per the authors' pipeline: For nucleated cells, counts were estimated from reference gene primer amplification. Repertoires were generated with immunoSEQ multiplex PCR, while TCRdb's copy carries only in-frame clones and drops some. Clone size and the V and J calls come from that table; the DNA yielded D and trimming. The sample comprises about 110,000 clones, about 85% of which are singletons, and around 4.1% rests with the top ten. Specimen: peripheral blood. The receptor was isolated from a man in his forties or fifties with acute or convalescent COVID-19.

This CDR3 reads CASSYLSVTNTGELFF. CDR3 nucleotides: TGTGCCAGCAGTTACCTCAGCGTAACGAACACCGGGGAGCTGTTTTTT. The V gene is TRBV28, the J gene TRBJ2-2; the D is unclear. This CDR3 has 16 residues. The V gene's germline CDR1 is MDHEN and CDR2 SYDVKM. V gave up 4 bases and J gave up 0 bases, with 12 bases separating them.